This record looks at one TCR beta chain sequence and its context. Antigen specificity is unknown. This CDR3 is 15 amino acids long. The V gene's germline CDR1 is GTSNPN and CDR2 SVGIG (reference sequence). J gave up 0 bases and V 2 bases, and 4 bases lay outside the gene matches. This sample is part of a study of Ad26.COV2.S vaccination and SARS-CoV-2 variants. Overall study findings and caveats: Post-vaccination breadth of spike-specific CD8+ and CD4+ T cell responses was reportedly substantial.

Clones were sequenced by immunoSEQ multiplex PCR, and TCRdb holds only the in-frame ones, with some missing. Among about 440,000 clones listed, 70% to 90% were seen once. The treatment: about 20 received Ad26.COV2.S at low or high dose, single or two shots; about 5 received placebo; per-sample allocation not given. Sampling happened 63 days after the first vaccine or placebo injection. An adult donor aged 18-55 years was enrolled in Boston. This specimen consisted of peripheral blood, obtained in a trial of Ad26.COV2.S vaccine versus placebo. This TCR was sampled from a person aged 18-60 years who received the Ad26.COV2.S COVID-19 vaccine or a placebo. The chain carries TRBV30 and TRBJ1-3, with 7 bases identical to TRBD1. The CDR3 reads CAWSRGQTSGNTIYF. In DNA, the CDR3 is TGTGCCTGGAGTAGGGGACAGACCTCTGGAAACACCATATATTTT. The variable domain in full, with the rest retrieved from reference TRBV30 and TRBJ1-3, is SQTIHQWPATLVQPVGSPLSLECTVEGTSNPNLYWYRQAAGRGLQLLFYSVGIGQISSEVPQNLSASRPQDRQFILSSKKLLLSDSGFYLCAWSRGQTSGNTIYFGEGSWLTVV.